This TCR beta chain was captured by sequencing in a study of regulatory T cells in long-lasting Graves disease. Study-wide results and caveats: TRBV28, TRBJ1-2 and TRBJ2-5 were favored in persistent disease.

V shed 2 bases, J shed 3 bases, and the junction held 8 bases outside the gene matches. Per germline, CDR1 LGHNA and CDR2 YSLEER. The CDR3 length is 17 residues. Time point indicated: newly diagnosed GD, antithyroid drugs for less than 3 months. PBMCs were the source of the RNA used for TCR sequencing. Building the TCR beta libraries relied on iRepertoire HTBI primers, and CDR3 regions underwent Arm-PCR. TCRdb re-called the multiplex PCR reads with MiXCR, one entry per CDR3 protein. This sample has approximately 350,000 distinct CDR3 sequences, with approximately 12% found just once. The sample holds many counts of this clonotype. Antigen: not known. A further study also used this sample, focusing on T cells in Graves' hyperthyroidism and ophthalmopathy.

This TCR came from a woman aged 18-29 years with Graves disease. The input for sequencing was peripheral blood mononuclear cells (PBMCs), taken at new diagnosis, from a patient treated with antithyroid drugs. The chain uses TRBV4-3 and TRBJ2-5, with TRBD2 identical over 11 bases. The CDR3 DNA reads as TGCGCCAGCAGCCAACGACTAGCGGGATGGGGAGAAGAGACCCAGTACTTC. The encoded protein is CASSQRLAGWGEETQYF.